Presented here are 4 T cell receptor beta chains from one specimen sequenced in a study of blood T cell repertoires in COVID-19. Profiled with immunoSEQ multiplex PCR; TCRdb holds only in-frame clones, not every one. Counted here are over 200,000 clones, approximately 80% occurring once; the ten biggest clones make up around 9%. Sequencing used PBMCs or T cells enriched from blood (not recorded which). These receptors were collected from a man aged 40-50 years who had recovered from COVID-19.

The V and J genes are TRBV4-1 and TRBJ1-3; TRBD1 matches at 8 bases. The V gene's germline CDR1 is MGHRA and CDR2 YSYEKL. CDR3 size: 16 residues. The trim removed 0 bases at V and 4 bases at J, leaving 5 bases unmatched. The CDR3 protein is CASSQDWTGMGNTIYF. CDR3 bases: TGCGCCAGCAGCCAAGATTGGACAGGGATGGGAAACACCATATATTTT.

This clone is a singleton in its sample. The J gene is TRBJ2-6, the V gene TRBV19, with TRBD1 as a possible D gene (6 bases). The CDR3 has 15 amino acids. Trimming left V 11 bases short and J 0 bases short, with 14 bases between. Looked up from germline, CDR1 is LNHDA and CDR2 is SQIVND (reference sequence). CDR3 sequence: CAVLGAPSGANVLTF. The CDR3 nucleotides are TGTGCCGTTCTGGGGGCCCCCTCTGGGGCCAACGTCCTGACTTTC.

J is TRBJ1-1 and V is TRBV5-1; 11 positions agree with TRBD1. Germline CDR1 SGHRS, CDR2 YFSETQ. The CDR3 sequence is 16 residues long. V dropped 5 bases and J dropped 5; count of bases not matched to a gene: 11. The CDR3 DNA follows: TGCGCCAGCAGAATTGGGACAGGGGGAGTAGATACTGAAGCTTTCTTT. This gives the protein CASRIGTGGVDTEAFF. The variable domain in full, completed from reference TRBV5-1 and TRBJ1-1, reads KAGVTQTPRYLIKTRGQQVTLSCSPISGHRSVSWYQQTPGQGLQFLFEYFSETQRNKGNFPGRFSGRQFSNSRSEMNVSTLELGDSALYLCASRIGTGGVDTEAFFGQGTRLTVV.

CDR3 nucleotide sequence: TGTGCCAGTAGTATAGACCCCAAGGACAGGGGCCCAGATACGCAGTATTTT. The encoded protein is CASSIDPKDRGPDTQYF. The chain recombines TRBV19 with TRBJ2-3, with TRBD1 matching 9 bases. The CDR3 contains 17 residues. The junction had 8 bases not matched to a gene; V was cut back by 0 bases and J by 4 bases. Germline CDR1 LNHDA, CDR2 SQIVND (reference sequence).